This T cell receptor beta chain came from a study of control samples from healthy donors and cancer patients. Measured with immunoSEQ multiplex PCR; TCRdb has only the in-frame clones, and not every one. The table lists some 51,000 clones, approximately 88% of them singletons. Germline V gives CDR1 LNHNV, CDR2 YYDKDF (reference sequence). The germline V and J ends were trimmed by 4 bases and 5 bases, with 11 bases remaining between them. The CDR3 length is 14 residues. This sequence was found in a man over 45 in good health. Material: blood. The rearrangement joins TRBV15 to TRBJ2-2; D perhaps matches TRBD2 (7 bases). The CDR3 DNA reads TGTGCCACCAGCATGGGGGGGGCTACCGGGGAGCTGTTTTTT. This encodes CATSMGGATGELFF.